The present entry profiles one T cell receptor (beta chain) with its context. Between the trimmed V and J ends, which lost 5 bases and 5 bases, there was a span of 13 bases. Germline CDR1 is SGHDN and CDR2 is FVKESK. The CDR3 totals 13 residues. This sample was included in a study of blood T cell repertoires in COVID-19. Measured with immunoSEQ multiplex PCR; TCRdb has only the in-frame clones, and not every one. The sample includes almost 250,000 clones, around 86% seen only once; the top ten take about 1.5%. The sequenced sample consisted of PBMCs or T cells enriched from blood (not recorded which). The rearrangement links TRBV14 to TRBJ2-7; a weak D match, TRBD2 (5 bases). The TCR was taken from a woman aged 50 to 60 who had recovered from COVID-19. The CDR3 DNA sequence: TGTGCCAGCAGCTGGGCGGGCTCGAACGAGCAGTACTTC. Protein product: CASSWAGSNEQYF.